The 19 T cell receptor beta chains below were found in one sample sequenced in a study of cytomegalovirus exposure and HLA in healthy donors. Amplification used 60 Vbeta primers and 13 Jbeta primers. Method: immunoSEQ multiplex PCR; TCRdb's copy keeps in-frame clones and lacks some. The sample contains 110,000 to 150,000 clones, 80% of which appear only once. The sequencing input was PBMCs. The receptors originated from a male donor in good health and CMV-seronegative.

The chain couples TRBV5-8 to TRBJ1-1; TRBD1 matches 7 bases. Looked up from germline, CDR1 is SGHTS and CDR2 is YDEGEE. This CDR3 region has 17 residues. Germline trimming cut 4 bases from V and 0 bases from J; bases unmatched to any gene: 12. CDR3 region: CASSLRGARGMNTEAFF. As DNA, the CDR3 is TGTGCCAGCAGCCTTAGGGGGGCCAGGGGGATGAACACTGAAGCTTTCTTT.

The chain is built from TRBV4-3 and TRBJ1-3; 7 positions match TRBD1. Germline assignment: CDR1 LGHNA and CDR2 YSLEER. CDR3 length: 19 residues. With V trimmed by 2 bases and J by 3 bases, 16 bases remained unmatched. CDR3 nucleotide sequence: TGCGCCAGCAGCCAACGCTGGACAGGTAACCACCCTCTTGGAAACACCATATATTTT. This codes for CASSQRWTGNHPLGNTIYF.

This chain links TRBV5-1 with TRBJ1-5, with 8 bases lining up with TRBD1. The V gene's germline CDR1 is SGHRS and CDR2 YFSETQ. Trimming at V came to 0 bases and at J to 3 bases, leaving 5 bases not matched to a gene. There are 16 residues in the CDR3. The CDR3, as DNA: TGCGCCAGCAGCTTGGTTAGGACAGGGAACAATCAGCCCCAGCATTTT. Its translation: CASSLVRTGNNQPQHF.

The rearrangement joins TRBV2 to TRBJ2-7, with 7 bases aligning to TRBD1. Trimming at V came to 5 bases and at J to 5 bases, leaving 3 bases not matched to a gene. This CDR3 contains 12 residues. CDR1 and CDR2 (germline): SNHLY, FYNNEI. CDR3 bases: TGTGCCAGCAGTTCTCAGGGGGACGAGCAGTACTTC. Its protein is CASSSQGDEQYF.

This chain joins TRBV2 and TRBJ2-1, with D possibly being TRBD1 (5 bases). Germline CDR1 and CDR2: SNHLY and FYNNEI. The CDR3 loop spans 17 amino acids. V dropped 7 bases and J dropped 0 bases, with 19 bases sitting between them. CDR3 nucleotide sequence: TGTGCCAGCATTGGAAGGGGAAAGGCCAGCTCCTACAATGAGCAGTTCTTC. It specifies CASIGRGKASSYNEQFF.

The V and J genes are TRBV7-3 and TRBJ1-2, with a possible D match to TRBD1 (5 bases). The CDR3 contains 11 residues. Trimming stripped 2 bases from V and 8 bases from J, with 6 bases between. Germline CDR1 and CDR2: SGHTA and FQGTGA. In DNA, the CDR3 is TGTGCCAGCAGCTTACCAGGGGGCTACACCTTC. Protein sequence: CASSLPGGYTF.

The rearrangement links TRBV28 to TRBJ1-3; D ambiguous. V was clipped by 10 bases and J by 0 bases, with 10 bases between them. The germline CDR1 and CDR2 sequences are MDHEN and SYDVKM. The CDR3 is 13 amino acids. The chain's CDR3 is CATRISSGNTIYF. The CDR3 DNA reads TGTGCCACCCGTATATCCTCTGGAAACACCATATATTTT. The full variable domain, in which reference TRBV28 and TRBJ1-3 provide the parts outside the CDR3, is DVKVTQSSRYLVKRTGEKVFLECVQDMDHENMFWYRQDPGLGLRLIYFSYDVKMKEKGDIPEGYSVSREKKERFSLILESASTNQTSMYLCATRISSGNTIYFGEGSWLTVV.

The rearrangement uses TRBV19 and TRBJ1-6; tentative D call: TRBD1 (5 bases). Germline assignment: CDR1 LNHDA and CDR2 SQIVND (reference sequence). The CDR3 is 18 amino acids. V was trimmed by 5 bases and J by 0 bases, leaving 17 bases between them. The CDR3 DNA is TGTGCCAGTAGTCGGAGGGGCGACGGGAGCTCCTATAATTCACCCCTCCACTTT. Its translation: CASSRRGDGSSYNSPLHF.

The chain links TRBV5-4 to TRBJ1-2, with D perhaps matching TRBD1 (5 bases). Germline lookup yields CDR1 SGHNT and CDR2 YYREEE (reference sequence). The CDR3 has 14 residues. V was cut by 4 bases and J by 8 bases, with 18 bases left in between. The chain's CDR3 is CASSPVSRVGGYTF. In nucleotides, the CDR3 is TGTGCCAGCAGCCCGGTTAGCAGGGTGGGGGGCTACACCTTC.

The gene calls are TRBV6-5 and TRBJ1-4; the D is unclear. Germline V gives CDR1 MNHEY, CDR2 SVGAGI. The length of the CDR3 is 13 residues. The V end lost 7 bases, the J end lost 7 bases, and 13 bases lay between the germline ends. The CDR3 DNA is TGTGCCAGCAAAAGAACCGAGAGTGAAAAACTGTTTTTT. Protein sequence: CASKRTESEKLFF.

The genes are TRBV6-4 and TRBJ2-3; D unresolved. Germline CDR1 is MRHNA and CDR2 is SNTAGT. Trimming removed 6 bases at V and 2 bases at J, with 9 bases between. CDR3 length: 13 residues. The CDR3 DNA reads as TGTGCCAGCAGCCGGGTGCCCACAGATACGCAGTATTTT. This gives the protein CASSRVPTDTQYF.

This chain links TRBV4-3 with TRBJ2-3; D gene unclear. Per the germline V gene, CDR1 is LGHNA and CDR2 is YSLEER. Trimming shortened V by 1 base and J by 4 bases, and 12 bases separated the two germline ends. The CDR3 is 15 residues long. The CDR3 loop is CASSQGIDPADTQYF. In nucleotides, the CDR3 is TGCGCCAGCAGCCAAGGAATCGATCCGGCAGATACGCAGTATTTT.

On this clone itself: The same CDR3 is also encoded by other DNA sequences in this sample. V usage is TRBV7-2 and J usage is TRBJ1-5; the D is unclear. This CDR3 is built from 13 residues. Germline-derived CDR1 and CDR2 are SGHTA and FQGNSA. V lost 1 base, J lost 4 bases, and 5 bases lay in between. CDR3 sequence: CASSLELNQPQHF. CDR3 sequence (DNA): TGTGCCAGCAGCTTAGAGCTGAATCAGCCCCAGCATTTT.

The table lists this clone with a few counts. The CDR3 DNA follows: TGCGCCAGCAGCTTGGAAGGGGGCAGGAGTCAGCCCCAGCATTTT. Encoded protein: CASSLEGGRSQPQHF. The V gene is TRBV5-1, the J gene TRBJ1-5; TRBD1 agrees at 7 bases. CDR3 length equals 15 residues. The germline V gene encodes CDR1 SGHRS and CDR2 YFSETQ. Trimming took 0 bases from V and 6 from J; bases not matched to a gene: 6.

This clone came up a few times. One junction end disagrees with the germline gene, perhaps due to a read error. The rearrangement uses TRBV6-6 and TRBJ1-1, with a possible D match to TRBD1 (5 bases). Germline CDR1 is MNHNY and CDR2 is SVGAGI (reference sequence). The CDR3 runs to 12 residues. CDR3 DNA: TGTGCCAGCAGTTACCTCGGGCAGGGTAAGGTCTTT. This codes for CASSYLGQGKVF.

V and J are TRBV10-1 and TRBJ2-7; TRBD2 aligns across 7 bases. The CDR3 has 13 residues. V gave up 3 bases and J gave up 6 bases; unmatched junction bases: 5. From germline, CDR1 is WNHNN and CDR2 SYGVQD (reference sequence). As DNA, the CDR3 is TGCGCCAGCAGTGACGGCGGGGGAGGCGAGCAGTACTTC. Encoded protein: CASSDGGGGEQYF.

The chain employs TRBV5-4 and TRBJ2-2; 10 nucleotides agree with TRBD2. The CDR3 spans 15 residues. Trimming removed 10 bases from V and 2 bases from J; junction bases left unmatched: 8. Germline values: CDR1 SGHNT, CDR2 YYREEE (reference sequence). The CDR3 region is CAPGLAGVNTGELFF. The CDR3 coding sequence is TGTGCCCCGGGGCTAGCGGGGGTCAACACCGGGGAGCTGTTTTTT.

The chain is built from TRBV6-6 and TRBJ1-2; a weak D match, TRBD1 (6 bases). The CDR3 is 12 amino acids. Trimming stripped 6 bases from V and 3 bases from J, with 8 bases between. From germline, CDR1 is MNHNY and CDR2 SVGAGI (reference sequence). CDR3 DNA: TGTGCCAGCAGAGCAGGGGACTATGGCTACACCTTC. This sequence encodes CASRAGDYGYTF.

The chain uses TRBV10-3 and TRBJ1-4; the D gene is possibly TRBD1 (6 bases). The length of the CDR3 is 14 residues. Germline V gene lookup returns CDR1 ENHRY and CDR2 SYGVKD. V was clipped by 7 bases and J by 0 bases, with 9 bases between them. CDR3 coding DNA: TGTGCCATCATCCCAGGGGCAACTAATGAAAAACTGTTTTTT. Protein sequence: CAIIPGATNEKLFF.